This TCR beta chain comes out of a study of blood T cell repertoires in COVID-19. Study-wide background: Acute and convalescent COVID-19 samples came from the United States, Italy and Spain.

The assay was immunoSEQ multiplex PCR, and TCRdb's table has in-frame clones only and misses some. The sample carries 150,000 to 200,000 clones, 80% to 85% recorded once. Trimming pared 4 bases from V and 0 bases from J, leaving 15 bases between. The CDR3 consists of 16 residues. CDR1 is SGDLS, CDR2 YYNGEE, per germline. The rearrangement links TRBV9 to TRBJ2-3; D not certain. This sequence was found in a young woman with acute or convalescent COVID-19. What was sequenced was peripheral blood. The CDR3 region is CASSPLASLSTDTQYF. In DNA, the CDR3 is TGTGCCAGCAGCCCCCTCGCGTCACTTAGCACAGATACGCAGTATTTT.